One and the same sample provided the 13 T cell receptor beta chains below, sequenced in a study of T-cell memory formation after mild COVID-19. TCRdb ran MiXCR on the 5' RACE reads and lists one entry per CDR3 protein. The repertoire holds 150,000 to 200,000 distinct CDR3 sequences, with more than 14% as singletons. Sequencing was done on a sample of PBMCs or a T cell subset sorted from them (not recorded which). The receptors shown here come from an adult woman who had mild COVID-19 (a few samples of this study predate the infection). Cell type and time point are not known.

This clonotype came up a few times. The J gene is TRBJ2-4, the V gene TRBV25-1; 12 bases map to TRBD1. Germline V gene sequence: CDR1 MGHDK, CDR2 SYGVNS. The CDR3 length is 16 residues. Unmatched junction bases numbered 2, after V lost 3 bases and J lost 2 bases. The CDR3 loop reads CASSDRDRGPKNIQYF. CDR3 in DNA: TGTGCCAGCAGTGATCGGGACAGGGGGCCCAAAAACATTCAGTACTTC. Full variable domain (missing parts from reference TRBV25-1 and TRBJ2-4): EADIYQTPRYLVIGTGKKITLECSQTMGHDKMYWYQQDPGMELHLIHYSYGVNSTEKGDLSSESTVSRIRTEHFPLTLESARPSHTSQYLCASSDRDRGPKNIQYFGAGTRLSVL.

The sample holds a few counts of this clonotype. The V and J genes are TRBV12-3 or TRBV12-4 and TRBJ1-1; D is unresolved. Trimming pared 6 bases from V and 1 base from J, leaving 18 bases between. The CDR3 is 16 amino acids. As DNA, the CDR3 is TGTGCCAGCAGCCCCCTCGACTACTCGGGGAACACTGAAGCTTTCTTT. Protein product: CASSPLDYSGNTEAFF.

The sample holds a few counts of this clonotype. This CDR3 is CASSSRRHMNTEAFF. The CDR3 region has the DNA TGTGCCAGCAGTTCCCGGCGACACATGAACACTGAAGCTTTCTTT. The rearrangement links TRBV12-3 or TRBV12-4 to TRBJ1-1; D is undetermined. Between the trimmed V and J ends, which lost 4 bases and 0 bases, there was a span of 12 bases. The CDR3 covers 15 residues.

The genes are TRBV20-1 and TRBJ2-7; 11 nucleotides match TRBD1. CDR1 and CDR2 (germline): DFQATT, SNEGSKA (reference sequence). The CDR3 sequence is 16 residues long. V was clipped by 0 bases and J by 7 bases; unmatched bases: 11. CDR3 sequence (DNA): TGCAGTGCTAGAGATTCCACCGGGACAGGGGGTCGAGAGCAGTACTTC. Its protein is CSARDSTGTGGREQYF.

This clonotype came up a few times. The CDR3 DNA follows: TGTGCCAGTAGTGCCACCGGGACAGGAAACATTCAGTACTTC. Protein: CASSATGTGNIQYF. The chain links TRBV19 to TRBJ2-4; 8 bases align to TRBD1. V lost 5 bases to trimming and J lost 6 bases; unmatched junction nucleotides: 6. Per the germline V gene, CDR1 is LNHDA and CDR2 is SQIVND (reference sequence). This CDR3 spans 14 amino acids.

This clonotype was observed many times. The rearrangement joins TRBV14 to TRBJ2-1, with 9 bases that match TRBD2. The CDR3 loop spans 15 amino acids. Per germline, CDR1 SGHDN and CDR2 FVKESK. The V segment lost 4 bases and the J segment 5 bases; nucleotides outside the gene matches: 6. In DNA form, the CDR3 reads TGTGCCAGCAGCCTGTTAGCGGGAGTCCACAATGAGCAGTTCTTC. Its translation: CASSLLAGVHNEQFF.

V gene TRBV20-1 combines with J gene TRBJ1-1; D possibly corresponds to TRBD1 (5 bases). The CDR3 is made up of 18 amino acids. Germline V lookup: CDR1 DFQATT, CDR2 SNEGSKA (reference sequence). Trimming shortened V by 0 bases and J by 0 bases, and 20 bases separated the two germline ends. CDR3: CSAREVVQTASLNTEAFF. The CDR3 DNA is TGCAGTGCTAGAGAGGTGGTCCAGACAGCTTCGTTGAACACTGAAGCTTTCTTT.

V and J are TRBV5-1 and TRBJ2-1, with TRBD1 matching 8 bases. Germline V gene sequence: CDR1 SGHRS, CDR2 YFSETQ. The CDR3 is 15 residues long. The V and J ends lost 0 bases and 8 bases, in that order; junction bases with no gene match: 7. In DNA, the CDR3 is TGCGCCAGCAGCTTGGAGGCAGGGGGCGGGGATGAGCAGTTCTTC. Amino acid sequence: CASSLEAGGGDEQFF.

This clonotype showed up many times. This sequence joins TRBV12-3 or TRBV12-4 and TRBJ2-7; no firm D call. This CDR3 spans 14 amino acids. V shed 1 base and J shed 6 bases, with 13 bases lying between them. CDR3 in DNA: TGTGCCAGCAGTTTAGGGACCGCGAATTCCGAGCAGTACTTC. This sequence encodes CASSLGTANSEQYF.

The genes are TRBV2 and TRBJ1-1; D is unclear. Germline V gives CDR1 SNHLY, CDR2 FYNNEI. Trimming took off 6 bases at V and 6 bases at J, with 17 bases between the two ends. The CDR3 consists of 14 residues. The CDR3 DNA is TGTGCCAGCAGGGCCGCCATCGGGGTTTCTGAAGCTTTCTTT. Protein sequence: CASRAAIGVSEAFF.

This clonotype has just a few counts. V and J are TRBV7-2 and TRBJ2-1; D is unresolved. The CDR3 extends over 12 amino acids. V was clipped by 4 bases and J by 4 bases, with 5 bases between them. CDR1 is SGHTA, CDR2 FQGNSA, per germline. The CDR3 DNA is TGTGCCAGCAGCTATATTTACAATGAGCAGTTCTTC. Translated, it gives CASSYIYNEQFF.

This clonotype was recorded a few times. V usage is TRBV30 and J usage is TRBJ2-2, with 8 positions matching TRBD2. Germline values: CDR1 GTSNPN, CDR2 SVGIG (reference sequence). The V gene end was trimmed by 5 bases and the J gene end by 4 bases; junction bases not matched to a gene: 3. The CDR3 extends over 13 amino acids. Here the CDR3 DNA reads TGTGCCTGGGGTAGCGGGGCCACCGGGGAGCTGTTTTTT. This sequence encodes CAWGSGATGELFF.

This chain joins TRBV7-9 and TRBJ2-7; 8 positions match TRBD1. This CDR3 contains 14 residues. Germline V CDR1 and CDR2: SEHNR, FQNEAQ (reference sequence). V lost 2 bases, J lost 7 bases, and 7 bases stayed unmatched. For the CDR3, the DNA is TGTGCCAGCAGCTTAAGCAGGGGGCTGGAAGAGCAGTACTTC. Its protein is CASSLSRGLEEQYF.